This entry concerns a single T cell receptor (beta chain). This receptor's antigen is unknown. No clone much larger than this one lies a single base away; base qualities are absent. The sample comes from a study of cytomegalovirus exposure and HLA in healthy donors (dated by TCRdb to 2016 to 2017). In terms of the full investigation: In an earlier analysis of about 560 of the donors, less than 350 Gb of sequence data and 90 million to 120 million unique TCR beta sequences from about 190 million T cells were reported. An early release covering more than 500 HLA-typed donors comprised around 300 gigabases of sequencing data and around 85 million unique TCR sequences. Among the approximately 400 genotyped donors, around 79% belonged to the genetic ancestry cluster associated with self-reported Caucasian donors. The study aimed to test whether cataloging public T cell receptors could reveal signatures of past pathogen exposure. The study profiled the T cell repertoires of more than 500 subjects by immunosequencing and related them to cytomegalovirus serostatus. Besides the first cohort of 500 to 700 subjects, a separate validation cohort made up of 120 or so different subjects was used. The study combined high-throughput TCR immunosequencing, statistical association of individual TCRs with disease status, and machine learning to predict cytomegalovirus infection status. In a later analysis, previously published TCR beta repertoires from 550 to 700 donors were re-analyzed and high-resolution HLA genotyping was added so that TCR occurrence patterns could be studied. Rather than drawing on any new phenotypic data, the later analysis identified candidate immune exposures from TCR beta sequences and the way those sequences occurred across donors. An earlier analysis of roughly 580 of the donors used high-throughput TCR beta sequencing to judge whether each TCR beta V gene segment behaved as functional or pseudogenic. Alongside the repertoire data, information on donor age, sex, ethnicity and CMV serostatus was compiled. Genome-wide SNP genotypes for about 65% of the 666 donors were used in a later genetic analysis, which treated that subset as a discovery cohort. Every discovery cohort repertoire had been produced on one sequencing platform. Both class I and class II loci were covered by HLA typing, at four-digit resolution. Typing coverage differed by locus: A, B, C, DRB1 and DQB1 were typed in roughly 629-640 donors, DQA1 in about 500, DPA1 in over 600, and DPB1 in approximately 450. Because of strong linkage in the cohort, five DR-DQ haplotypes were treated as single units for association and clustering. Across some 400 genotyped donors of the cohort, an average of about 200,000 unique TCR beta nucleotide sequences per donor were sequenced, and about a sixth of those sequences were non-productive. The full study reports these points: An association between a missense DCLRE1C variant and V-gene and J-gene trimming of TCR beta chains was found in a later genetic analysis and replicated in an independent cohort. Presence/absence analyses assumed roughly uniform sequencing depth across donors, an assumption that may not hold. Cytomegalovirus status was reported to be diagnosed by the classifier with high specificity and sensitivity in both the original and validation cohorts. The cohort was sequenced for TCR beta chains only, and without alpha or paired-chain data the features that could be detected were limited. In a later analysis, HLA-associated TCR beta chains were found to be more clonally expanded and to have lower generation probabilities than equally common non-associated chains. Some IMGT-functional V segments, including TRBV6-2 and TRBV6-3, could not be told apart with the 87-base-pair reads, so those segments were excluded. Correlated functional status among segregating V segments might reflect linkage disequilibrium, but an unknown experimental factor could not be ruled out. In a later analysis, most CMV-associated TCR beta chains were found to appear HLA-restricted, with HLA associations seemingly driven largely by CMV exposure. In a later analysis, 15,000 to 20,000 TCR beta sequences were associated with specific HLA alleles at a false discovery rate of 0.05. In the study, some 180 TCR beta chains were listed as associated with cytomegalovirus. The sequencing pipeline was judged likely to have produced a cluster of highly shared sequence variants as a technical artifact. In a later analysis, TCR association rates were found to vary across HLA loci, with the most associated TCRs seen for DRB1 alleles and the fewest for HLA-C alleles. In vitro tests confirmed that a few of the cytomegalovirus-associated TCR beta chains recognize cytomegalovirus antigens. While some public TCRs were present in many individuals, most TCR sequences turned up only very rarely across donors. According to a later analysis, parvovirus B19, influenza, CMV and Epstein-Barr virus appeared linked to several top co-occurrence clusters. Over 15 rarely observed V segments, including chromosome 9 orphons, were excluded from the earlier analysis of about 610 of the donors because counts were too low. When HLA alleles, especially DR and DQ, strongly co-occurred, TCR associations were difficult to assign to individual alleles. A further reported finding was that TCR beta sequences accurately predicted the HLA-A and HLA-B alleles for most subjects in the first cohort. According to a later genetic analysis, donors in an Asian-associated ancestry cluster had fewer N-insertions in productive TCRs than the approximately 700-donor mean. The authors suggested that the approach could potentially be generalized to other disease states and immunological phenotypes. Because HLA typing was missing for some donors at each locus, association tests included only the typed subset. In an earlier analysis of 500 to 650 of the donors, most TCR beta V segments appeared in productive rearrangements about 87% or about 30% of the time, broadly matching IMGT annotations. The only immune exposure information available for the cohort was CMV serostatus.

The CDR3 numbers 12 residues from cysteine through phenylalanine. Solely the CDR3 DNA is kept, with 36 bases framed from the first base. The germline V gene sets CDR1 to SNHLY and CDR2 to FYNNEI. Between the V and J ends, shortened by 6 bases and 5 bases respectively, the junction contains 11 bases. Receptor libraries were prepared by the immunoSEQ multiplex PCR assay. The multiplex PCR relied on a mix of 60 forward primers for TCR Vbeta segments and 13 reverse primers for TCR Jbeta segments. The CDR3 region of rearranged TCR beta genes was amplified from genomic DNA with a multiplex PCR assay. On the Illumina HiSeq System, the amplified TCR beta libraries were sequenced as 87-base-pair reads. Turning to the authors' computational methods: In a later analysis, approximately 74 million unique TCR beta chains were counted across the approximately 670 repertoires, and around 11 million of these chains were shared by at least two donors. A nearest-neighbor algorithm error-corrected the raw reads and collapsed the reads into unique sequences, merging closely related sequences to remove PCR and sequencing errors. To assign V, D and J gene segments, CDR3 sequences were aligned to IMGT reference sequences. For a sequence to be retained, a match of at least six nucleotides was required to both a V gene segment and a J gene segment. A rearrangement counted as productive if the CDR3 had no stop codons and remained in frame with V and J, and every other rearrangement counted as non-productive. CDR3 was defined by IMGT convention, running from the second conserved V-encoded cysteine to the conserved J-encoded phenylalanine. The earlier analysis of about 570 of the donors excluded any sequence lacking an unambiguous match to a single V gene segment. An earlier analysis of a few hundred of the donors classified V segments as functional when productive rearrangements were above 56.7% and as segregating when the standard deviation between donors was above 5%. To diagnose cytomegalovirus status from the catalog of TCR beta chain sequences, a statistical classification framework was built. In a later analysis, TCR nucleotide sequences were compared against IMGT/GENE-DB human TR gene sequences so that V and J genes could be assigned. A later analysis assigned CDR3 sequences and most-parsimonious VDJ recombination scenarios with the TCRdist pipeline. In a later analysis, every TCR beta chain was defined by the combination of its CDR3 amino acid sequence and its V-gene family, and reads without a unique V-gene family were dropped. A later analysis removed 550 to 700 highly shared, low-generation-probability nucleotide sequences to deal with suspected cross-contamination and a sequencing artifact. In a later analysis, a clonal expansion index was calculated for each public chain from normalized within-repertoire ranks of inferred template counts. Generation probabilities in a later analysis came from a VDJ recombination model fitted to out-of-frame rearrangements, and those results were checked against IGoR. In a later analysis, hypergeometric tests were used to score TCR-TCR, TCR-HLA and TCR-CMV co-occurrence, with a repertoire-size bias correction applied to TCR pairs. To estimate false discovery rates, a later analysis permuted the HLA or CMV assignments 20 times. In a later analysis, co-occurring TCRs were grouped with DBSCAN, and TCRdist sequence similarity was added when clustering was performed within HLA-allele-positive subsets. Co-occurrence clustering excluded repertoires with fewer than 30,000 or more than 120,000 public chains, plus five with anomalous nucleotide sharing. The source is immuneACCESS, and TCRdb retained only in-frame sequences with V and J called. Part of the clones is not carried over; for the studies checked, unresolved V genes explain less than half of this, and the remainder is unexplained. D and trimming were read from the DNA, whereas the V and J calls and clone size are those reported in that table. The sample profile shows 100,000 or so clones; 60% to 85% of them were found once. The ten biggest clones cover about 4.5% of the sample.

The cohort comprised around 700 healthy bone marrow donors. At the time of sampling, all cohort members were nominally healthy, though unrecorded immune exposures were likely present. The donor tested CMV seropositive, placing the donor among the 289 seropositive members of the cohort. A peripheral blood sample was collected from each donor, and TCR beta sequencing was performed on peripheral blood mononuclear cells. The Qiagen DNeasy Blood Extraction Kit was used to extract genomic DNA from the blood cell samples. The material sequenced was PBMCs. The chain links TRBV2 with TRBJ2-7; there is no confident call for the D gene. This receptor was taken from a woman aged 40 to 50 in good health and CMV-seropositive. The DNA reads TGTGCCAGCAGGATCATTGCGGACGAGCAGTACTTC. Translated, this gives CASRIIADEQYF.